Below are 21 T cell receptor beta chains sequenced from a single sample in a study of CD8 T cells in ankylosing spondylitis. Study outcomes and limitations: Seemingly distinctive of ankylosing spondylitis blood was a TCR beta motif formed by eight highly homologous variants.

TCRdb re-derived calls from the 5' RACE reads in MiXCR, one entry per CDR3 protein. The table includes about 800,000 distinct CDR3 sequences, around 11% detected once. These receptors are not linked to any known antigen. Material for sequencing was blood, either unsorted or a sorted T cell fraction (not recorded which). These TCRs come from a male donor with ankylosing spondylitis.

The CDR3 DNA follows: TGTGCCAGCAGCTTGGCCCAGGGACTAGCTAACTATGGCTACACCTTC. Its protein product is CASSLAQGLANYGYTF. The rearrangement links TRBV5-5 to TRBJ1-2, with D possibly TRBD1 on 5 matching bases. The ends were cut back, 0 bases at V and 0 bases at J, with 12 bases in the middle. CDR1 is SGHKS, CDR2 YYEKEE, per germline (reference sequence). CDR3 length equals 16 residues.

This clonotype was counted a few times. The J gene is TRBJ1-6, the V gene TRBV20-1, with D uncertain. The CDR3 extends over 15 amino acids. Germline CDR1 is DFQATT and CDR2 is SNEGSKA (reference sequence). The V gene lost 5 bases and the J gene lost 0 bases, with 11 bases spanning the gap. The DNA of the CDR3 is TGCAGTGCTCTCCCCATGAGCTCCTATAATTCACCCCTCCACTTT. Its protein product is CSALPMSSYNSPLHF.

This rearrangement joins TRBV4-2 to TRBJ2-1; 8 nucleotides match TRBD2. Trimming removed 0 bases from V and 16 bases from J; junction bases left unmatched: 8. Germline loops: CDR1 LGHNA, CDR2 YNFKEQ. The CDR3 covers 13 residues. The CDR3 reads CASSQDFLAGSFF. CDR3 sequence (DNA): TGTGCCAGCAGCCAAGATTTCCTAGCGGGTTCATTCTTC.

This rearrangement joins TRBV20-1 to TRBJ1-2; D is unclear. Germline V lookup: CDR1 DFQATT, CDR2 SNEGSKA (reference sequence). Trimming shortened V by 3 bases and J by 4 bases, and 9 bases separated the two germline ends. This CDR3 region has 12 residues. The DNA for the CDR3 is TGCAGTGCTAGCGGGCTTAGCTATGGCTACACCTTC. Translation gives CSASGLSYGYTF.

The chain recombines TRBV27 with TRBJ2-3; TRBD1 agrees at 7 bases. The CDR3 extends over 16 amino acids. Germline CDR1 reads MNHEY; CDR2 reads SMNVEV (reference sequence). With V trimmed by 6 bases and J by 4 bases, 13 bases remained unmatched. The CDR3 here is CASSRHPGQTADTQYF. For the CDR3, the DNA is TGTGCCAGCAGCCGTCACCCGGGACAGACAGCAGATACGCAGTATTTT.

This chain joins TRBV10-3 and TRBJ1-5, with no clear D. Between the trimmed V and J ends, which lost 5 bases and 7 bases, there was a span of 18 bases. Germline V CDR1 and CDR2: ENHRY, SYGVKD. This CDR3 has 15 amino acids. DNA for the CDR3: TGTGCCATCAGTCCTGGGCCAGACCTAGGCCAGCCCCAGCATTTT. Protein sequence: CAISPGPDLGQPQHF.

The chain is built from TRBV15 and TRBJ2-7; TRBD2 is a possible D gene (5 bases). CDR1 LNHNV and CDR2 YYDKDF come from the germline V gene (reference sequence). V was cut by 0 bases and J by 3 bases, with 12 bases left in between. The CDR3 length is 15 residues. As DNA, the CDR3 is TGTGCCACCAGCAGAGAGAGGAGGACCCACTACGAGCAGTACTTC. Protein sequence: CATSRERRTHYEQYF.

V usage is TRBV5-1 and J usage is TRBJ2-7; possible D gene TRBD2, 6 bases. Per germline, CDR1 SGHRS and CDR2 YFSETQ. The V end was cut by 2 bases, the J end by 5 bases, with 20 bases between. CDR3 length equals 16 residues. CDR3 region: CASSLALVTGADEQYF. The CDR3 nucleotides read TGCGCCAGCAGCTTAGCTCTCGTTACGGGAGCGGACGAGCAGTACTTC.

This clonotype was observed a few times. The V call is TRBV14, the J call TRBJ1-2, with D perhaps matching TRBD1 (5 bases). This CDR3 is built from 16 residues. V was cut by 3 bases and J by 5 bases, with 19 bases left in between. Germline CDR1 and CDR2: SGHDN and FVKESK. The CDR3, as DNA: TGTGCCAGCAGCCAGCAGAGTTTGGCAGGGATTTATGGCTACACCTTC. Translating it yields CASSQQSLAGIYGYTF.

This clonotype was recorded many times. The CDR3: CSARAGTADTEAFF. The DNA of the CDR3 is TGCAGTGCTAGGGCGGGGACCGCGGACACTGAAGCTTTCTTT. The chain is built from TRBV20-1 and TRBJ1-1; D might be TRBD1 (5 bases). CDR1 and CDR2 (germline): DFQATT, SNEGSKA (reference sequence). CDR3 length: 14 residues. V was shortened by 3 bases and J by 3 bases, with 14 bases between the two germline ends.

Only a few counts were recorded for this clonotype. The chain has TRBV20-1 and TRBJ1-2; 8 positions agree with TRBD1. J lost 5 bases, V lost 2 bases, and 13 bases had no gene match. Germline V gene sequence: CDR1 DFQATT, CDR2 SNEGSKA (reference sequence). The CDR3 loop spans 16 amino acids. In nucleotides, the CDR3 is TGCAGTGCTAGATTAACGCCAGGGGGCGCGGGGTATGGCTACACCTTC. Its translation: CSARLTPGGAGYGYTF.

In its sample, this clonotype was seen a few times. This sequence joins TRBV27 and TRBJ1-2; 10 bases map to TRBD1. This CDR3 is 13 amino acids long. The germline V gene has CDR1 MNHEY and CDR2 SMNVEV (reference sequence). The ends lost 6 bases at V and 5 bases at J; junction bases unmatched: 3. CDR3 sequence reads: CASRWTGGYGYTF. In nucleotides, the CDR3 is TGTGCCAGCAGATGGACAGGGGGATATGGCTACACCTTC.

The chain's CDR3 is CASSLGIYNSPLHF. CDR3 DNA: TGTGCCAGCAGCTTAGGGATTTATAATTCACCCCTCCACTTT. This chain uses TRBV7-2 with TRBJ1-6; D ambiguous. Deletions cut 1 base from V and 4 bases from J, with 5 bases between. The CDR3 spans 14 residues. Germline V gene sequence: CDR1 SGHTA, CDR2 FQGNSA.

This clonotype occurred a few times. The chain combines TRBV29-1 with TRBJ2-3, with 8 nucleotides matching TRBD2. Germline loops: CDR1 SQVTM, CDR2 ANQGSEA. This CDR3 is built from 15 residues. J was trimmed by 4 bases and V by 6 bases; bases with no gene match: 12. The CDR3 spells CSVVGSGSGPDTQYF. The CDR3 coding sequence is TGCAGCGTCGTCGGCAGCGGGAGTGGCCCAGATACGCAGTATTTT.

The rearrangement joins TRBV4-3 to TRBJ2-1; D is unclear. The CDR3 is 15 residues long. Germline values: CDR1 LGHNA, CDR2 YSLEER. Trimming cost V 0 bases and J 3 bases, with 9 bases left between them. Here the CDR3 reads CASSQDIGFYNEQFF. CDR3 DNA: TGCGCCAGCAGCCAAGATATCGGCTTCTACAATGAGCAGTTCTTC.

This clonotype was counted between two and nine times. The CDR3 loop is CASSLSRVGYTF. The CDR3 DNA follows: TGTGCCAGCAGCTTATCAAGGGTGGGCTACACCTTC. The chain joins TRBV7-9 to TRBJ1-2, with D uncertain. From germline, CDR1 is SEHNR and CDR2 FQNEAQ (reference sequence). The CDR3 runs 12 residues. The ends were cut back, 2 bases at V and 8 bases at J, with 9 bases in the middle.

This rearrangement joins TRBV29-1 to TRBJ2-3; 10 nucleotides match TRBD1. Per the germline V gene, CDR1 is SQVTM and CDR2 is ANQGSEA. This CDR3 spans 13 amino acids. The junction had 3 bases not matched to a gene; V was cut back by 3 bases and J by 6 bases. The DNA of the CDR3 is TGCAGCGTTGAGGGACAGGGGTCGGATACGCAGTATTTT. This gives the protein CSVEGQGSDTQYF.

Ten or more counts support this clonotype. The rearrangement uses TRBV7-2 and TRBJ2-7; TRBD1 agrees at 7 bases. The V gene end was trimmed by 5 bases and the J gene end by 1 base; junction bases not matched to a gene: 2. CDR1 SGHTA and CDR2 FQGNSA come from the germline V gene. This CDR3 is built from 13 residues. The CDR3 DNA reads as TGTGCCAGCAGCGGGACAGTTTCCTACGAGCAGTACTTC. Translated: CASSGTVSYEQYF.

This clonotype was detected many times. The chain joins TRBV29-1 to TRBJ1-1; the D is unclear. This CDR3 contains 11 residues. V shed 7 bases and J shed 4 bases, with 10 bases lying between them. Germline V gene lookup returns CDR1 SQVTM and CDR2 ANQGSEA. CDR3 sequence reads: CSGVRATEAFF. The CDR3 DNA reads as TGCAGCGGAGTACGAGCCACTGAAGCTTTCTTT.

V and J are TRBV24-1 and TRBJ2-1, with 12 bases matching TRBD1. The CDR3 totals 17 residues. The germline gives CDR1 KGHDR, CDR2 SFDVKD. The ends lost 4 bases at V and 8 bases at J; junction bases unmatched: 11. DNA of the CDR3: TGTGCCACCAGTGACGTGACCGGGACAGGGGGCAGGGATGAGCAGTTCTTC. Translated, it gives CATSDVTGTGGRDEQFF.

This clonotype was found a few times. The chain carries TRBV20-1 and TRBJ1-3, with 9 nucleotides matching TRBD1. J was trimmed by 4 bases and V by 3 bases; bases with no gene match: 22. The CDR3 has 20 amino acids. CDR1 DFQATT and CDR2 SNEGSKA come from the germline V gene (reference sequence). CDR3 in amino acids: CSASRGLGQGGLGRGNTIYF. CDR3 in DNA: TGCAGTGCTAGCCGCGGGCTGGGACAGGGTGGCCTGGGGAGAGGAAACACCATATATTTT.